This T cell receptor (beta chain) is drawn from a study of graft-versus-host responses after intestinal transplantation. About the study: Each of the recipients got a multivisceral, liver-intestinal, or isolated intestinal transplant. Induction with anti-thymocyte globulin, then tacrolimus and steroids for three to four years, was given to all recipients. Study-wide results and caveats: Graft-versus-host to host-versus-graft clonal ratios in allografts were high in patients with graft-donor T cell macrochimerism. Analysis identified GvH clones in recipient marrow, with some appearing first in ileum or blood.

The CDR3 runs to 13 residues. Germline-derived CDR1 and CDR2 are LNHDA and SQIVND (reference sequence). J gave up 7 bases and V 7 bases, and 5 bases lay outside the gene matches. For this clone: Antigen specificity is unknown.

Sequencing used immunoSEQ multiplex PCR; TCRdb keeps in-frame clones, though not all of them. The sample lists some 79,000 clones; 85% to 90% were seen once. The source is a human donor who received an intestinal transplant. The V and J genes are TRBV19 and TRBJ1-5, with 9 bases identical to TRBD1. The specimen comprised unstimulated CD4+ T cells sorted from spleen or lymph node cells, sampled before intestinal transplant. The CDR3 nucleotides read TGTGCCAGTAAGGGACAGGGAGGACAGCCCCAGCATTTT. Translation gives CASKGQGGQPQHF.